The subject of this entry is one T cell receptor beta chain. Its antigen specificity is not known. No base qualities exist here, and no much larger clone lies one base off it. The sample's time point, from its label and the paper: neoterminal ileum biopsy at postoperative endoscopy, about 6 months after surgery. To be eligible, patients had to be adults with ileal or ileocolonic Crohn's disease and an indication for ileocolonic resection. Before DNA extraction, whole ileal mucosal biopsies were kept frozen at -80 degrees C. Genomic DNA was isolated from frozen whole biopsies using a TRizol-based method, and the DNA was quantified with a NanoDrop 2000 spectrophotometer. These data are taken from a study of T cell repertoires in ileal Crohn's disease (dated 2019 in TCRdb). Background for the entire study: The median duration of disease was about 7.3 years, and at the time of surgery around 32% of patients were active smokers. Surgery was performed for a complication in all patients, with stricturing disease in roughly 60% and penetrating disease in roughly 40%. Roughly half of the patients were given postoperative therapy, with around eleven receiving thiopurines and 18 receiving anti-TNF agents. The M6 samples were biopsies of the neoterminal ileum collected during postoperative colonoscopy. TCR repertoire analysis was performed in a few dozen Crohn's disease patients drawn from a prospective multicentre cohort. The study was conducted in parallel with a multicentre cohort that was designed to identify predictors of early endoscopic recurrence following ileocolonic resection. A Rutgeerts score above i0 was used to define endoscopic postoperative recurrence. The study sequenced approximately 150 mucosal samples from around 57 patients, taken at several locations on the surgical specimen and at postoperative endoscopy.

Overall results and qualifications from the work: A significantly higher proportion of clonal expansions was observed in active smokers at surgery than in non-smokers (roughly 27% vs 19%, p=0.02). Higher high-frequency clone percentages at surgery were associated with endoscopic recurrence; all patients with clonality above 26.8% (18/57) had recurrence. Mucosal CD4 and CD8 T cells were sorted and sequenced only in a subgroup of patients, whose size was not stated. Postoperative endoscopy timing varied within the first year after surgery, with a median delay of approximately 6.3 months. Sorted CD8 T cells carried more high-frequency clones than CD4 T cells, suggesting mucosal expansions were mainly CD8.

For commercial TCRB immunosequencing, about 0.45 micrograms of biopsy DNA were submitted for each sample. A two-step, amplification bias-controlled multiplex PCR was used by Adaptive Biotechnology to amplify CDR3 regions from genomic DNA. Primers for every V and J gene segment were used in the first PCR, and barcodes and Illumina adapters were added in the second PCR. CDR3 libraries were sequenced on an Illumina instrument. Processing in the source paper ran as follows. Analysis combined the vendor-provided pipelines with custom analysis of raw data in R/Bioconductor under R version 3.3.0. Clonality, which ranges from 0 to 1, was calculated as the inverse of the normalised Shannon entropy across all productive clones. The repertoire share taken up by the top 100 clones defined high-frequency clones, and only clones that passed a 95% confidence test were kept. The Simpson index measured repertoire diversity, and the Morisita-Horn index measured overlap between samples. TCRdb took over this immuneACCESS table, retaining in-frame rearrangements with V and J assigned. Such tables are incomplete; in checked studies, under half of the missing clones stem from an unresolved V gene, and the remainder is unexplained. The DNA was the basis for D and trimming; V, J and clone size are from that table. For this sample there are about 17,000 clones; around 70% appear just once. 4.2% of the sample is held by the ten biggest clonotypes.

The sequence came from an adult with Crohn's disease. The sequenced sample consisted of ileal tissue.

The CDR3 corresponds to CASSLGTGGFEETQYF. The DNA sequence is TGTGCCAGCAGCTTGGGGACAGGGGGTTTTGAAGAGACCCAGTACTTC. This chain is built from TRBV7-6 and TRBJ2-5; 11 central bases correspond to TRBD1. Reading from cysteine to phenylalanine, the CDR3 counts 16 amino acids. The entry retains the CDR3 DNA only, 48 bases that are in frame from base 1. Unmatched junction bases come to 6, with V trimmed by 3 bases and J by 3 bases. CDR1 and CDR2, looked up from the germline V gene, are SGHVS and FNYEAQ.